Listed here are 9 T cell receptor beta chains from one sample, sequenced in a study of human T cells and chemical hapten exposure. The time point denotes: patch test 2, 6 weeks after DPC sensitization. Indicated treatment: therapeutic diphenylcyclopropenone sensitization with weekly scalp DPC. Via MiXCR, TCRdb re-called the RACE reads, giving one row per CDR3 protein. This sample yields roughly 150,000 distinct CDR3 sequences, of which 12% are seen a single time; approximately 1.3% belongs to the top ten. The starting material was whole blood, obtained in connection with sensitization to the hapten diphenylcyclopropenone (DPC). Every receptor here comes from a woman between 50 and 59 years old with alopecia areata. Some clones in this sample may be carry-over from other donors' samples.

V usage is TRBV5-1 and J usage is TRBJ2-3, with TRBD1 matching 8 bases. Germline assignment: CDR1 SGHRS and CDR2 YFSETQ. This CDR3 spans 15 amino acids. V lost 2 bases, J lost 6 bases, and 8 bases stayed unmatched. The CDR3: CASSFGDRGSDTQYF. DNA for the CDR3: TGCGCCAGCAGCTTCGGTGACAGGGGATCGGATACGCAGTATTTT.

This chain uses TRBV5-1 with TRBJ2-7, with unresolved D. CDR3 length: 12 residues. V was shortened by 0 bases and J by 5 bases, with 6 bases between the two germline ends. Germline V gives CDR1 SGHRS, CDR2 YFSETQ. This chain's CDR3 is CASSLVPHEQYF. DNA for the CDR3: TGCGCCAGCAGCTTGGTCCCCCACGAGCAGTACTTC.

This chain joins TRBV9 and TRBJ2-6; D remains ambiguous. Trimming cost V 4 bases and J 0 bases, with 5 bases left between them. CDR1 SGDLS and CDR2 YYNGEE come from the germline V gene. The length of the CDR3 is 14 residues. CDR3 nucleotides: TGTGCCAGCAGCCCAGTCTCTGGGGCCAACGTCCTGACTTTC. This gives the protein CASSPVSGANVLTF.

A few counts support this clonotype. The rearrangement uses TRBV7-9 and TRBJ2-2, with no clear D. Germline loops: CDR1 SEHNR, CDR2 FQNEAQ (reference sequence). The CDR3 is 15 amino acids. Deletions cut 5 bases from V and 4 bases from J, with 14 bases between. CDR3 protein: CASSMTEAPTGELFF. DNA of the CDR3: TGTGCCAGCAGCATGACCGAGGCCCCCACCGGGGAGCTGTTTTTT.

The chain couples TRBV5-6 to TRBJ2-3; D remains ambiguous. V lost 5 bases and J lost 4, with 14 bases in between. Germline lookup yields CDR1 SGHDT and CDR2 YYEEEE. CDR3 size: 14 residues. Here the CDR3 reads CASRPASFPDTQYF. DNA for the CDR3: TGTGCCAGCAGGCCAGCAAGTTTTCCAGATACGCAGTATTTT.

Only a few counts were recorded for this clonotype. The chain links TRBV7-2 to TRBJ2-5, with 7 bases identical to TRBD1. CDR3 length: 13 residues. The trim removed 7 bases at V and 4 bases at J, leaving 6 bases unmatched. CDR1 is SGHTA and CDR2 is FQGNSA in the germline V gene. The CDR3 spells CASNRQGSETQYF. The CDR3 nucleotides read TGTGCCAGCAACAGACAGGGCTCAGAGACCCAGTACTTC.

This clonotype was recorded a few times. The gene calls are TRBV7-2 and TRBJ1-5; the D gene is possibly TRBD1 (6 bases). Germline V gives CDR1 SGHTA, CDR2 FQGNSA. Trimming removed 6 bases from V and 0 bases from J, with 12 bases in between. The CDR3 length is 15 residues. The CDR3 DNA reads TGTGCCAGCAGTTCGCGGGGGCCTAGCAATCAGCCCCAGCATTTT. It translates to CASSSRGPSNQPQHF.

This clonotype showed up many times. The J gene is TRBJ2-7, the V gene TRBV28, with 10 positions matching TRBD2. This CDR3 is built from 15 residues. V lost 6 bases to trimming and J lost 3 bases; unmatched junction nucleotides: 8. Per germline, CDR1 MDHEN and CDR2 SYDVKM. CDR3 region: CASRLLSGRVYEQYF. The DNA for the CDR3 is TGTGCCAGCAGACTACTCAGCGGGAGGGTCTACGAGCAGTACTTC.

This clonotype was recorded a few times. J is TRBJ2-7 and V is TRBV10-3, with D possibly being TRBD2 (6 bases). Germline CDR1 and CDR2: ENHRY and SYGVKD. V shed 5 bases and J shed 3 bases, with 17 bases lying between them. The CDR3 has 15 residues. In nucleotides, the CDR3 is TGTGCCATCAGTTCCCGGACCGGGGGAAGCTACGAGCAGTACTTC. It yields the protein CAISSRTGGSYEQYF.